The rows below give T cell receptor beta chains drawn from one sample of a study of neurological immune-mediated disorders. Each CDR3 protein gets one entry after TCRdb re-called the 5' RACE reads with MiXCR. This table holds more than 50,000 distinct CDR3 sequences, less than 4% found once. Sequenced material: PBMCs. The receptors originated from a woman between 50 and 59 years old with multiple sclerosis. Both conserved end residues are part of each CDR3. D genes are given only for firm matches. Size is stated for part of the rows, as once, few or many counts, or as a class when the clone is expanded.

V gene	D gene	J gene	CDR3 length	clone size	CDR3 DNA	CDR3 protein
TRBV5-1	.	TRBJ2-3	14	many	TGCGCCAGCAGCCAAACAGTGGGGGCAGATACGCAGTATTTT	CASSQTVGADTQYF
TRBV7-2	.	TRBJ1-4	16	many	TGTGCCAGCAGCCGGATGCCGGTCTCAACTAATGAAAAACTGTTTTTT	CASSRMPVSTNEKLFF
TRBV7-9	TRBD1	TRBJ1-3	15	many	TGTGCCAGCTCCAGGGGACAGGGGCCTGGAAACACCATATATTTT	CASSRGQGPGNTIYF
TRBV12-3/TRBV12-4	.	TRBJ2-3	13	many	TGTGCCAGCAGTTTACCAGGGACAGATACGCAGTATTTT	CASSLPGTDTQYF
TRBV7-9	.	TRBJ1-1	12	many	TGTGCCAGCAGCGATTGGGGGGCTGAAGCTTTCTTT	CASSDWGAEAFF
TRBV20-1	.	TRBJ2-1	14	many	TGCAGTGCTAGAGATTTGGCAGGTGGTGGTGAGCAGTTCTTC	CSARDLAGGGEQFF
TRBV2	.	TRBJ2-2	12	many	TGTGCCAGCAGAGAATCCGCCGGGGAGCTGTTTTTT	CASRESAGELFF
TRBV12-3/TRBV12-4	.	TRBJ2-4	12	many	TGTGCCAGCAAAAGGACCCCAAACATTCAGTACTTC	CASKRTPNIQYF
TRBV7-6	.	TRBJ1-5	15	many	TGTGCCAGCAGCTTAGATACAGGGATCAATCAGCCCCAGCATTTT	CASSLDTGINQPQHF
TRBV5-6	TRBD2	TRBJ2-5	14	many	TGTGCCAGCAGCGGGACTAGCGGGACCAAGACCCAGTACTTC	CASSGTSGTKTQYF
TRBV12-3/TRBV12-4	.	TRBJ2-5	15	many	TGTGCCAGCAGTTTAAGGGCGCAAGGGGGAGAGACCCAGTACTTC	CASSLRAQGGETQYF
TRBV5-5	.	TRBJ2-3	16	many	TGTGCCAGCAGCTCGCCCGGGGGGACAACGACAGATACGCAGTATTTT	CASSSPGGTTTDTQYF
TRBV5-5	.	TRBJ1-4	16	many	TGTGCCAGCAGCATAACAACCGGGCAGCACCTAGGGGCGGGGATTTTT	CASSITTGQHLGAGIF
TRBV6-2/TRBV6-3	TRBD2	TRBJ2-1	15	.	TGTGCCAGCAGCCCCCGGCGGGAGGGCCTTGGTGAGCAGTTCTTC	CASSPRREGLGEQFF
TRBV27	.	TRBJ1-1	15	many	TGTGCCAGCAGTTTCGAGTGGCAGACGAACACTGAAGCTTTCTTT	CASSFEWQTNTEAFF
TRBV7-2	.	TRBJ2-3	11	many	TGTGCCAGCAGGAGGGGGGATACGCAGTATTTT	CASRRGDTQYF
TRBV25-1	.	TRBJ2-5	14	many	TGTGCCAGCAGTGACCACAGGGTGACAGAGACCCAGTACTTC	CASSDHRVTETQYF
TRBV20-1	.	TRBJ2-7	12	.	TGCAGTGCTAGGGACCAGATCGACGAGCAGTACTTC	CSARDQIDEQYF
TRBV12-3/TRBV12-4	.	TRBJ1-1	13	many	TGTGCCAGCACCCACGCCGGACGGACCCAAGCTTTCTTT	CASTHAGRTQAFF
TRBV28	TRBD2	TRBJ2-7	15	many	TGTGCCAGCAGACAGACTAGCGCCGGCTCCTACGAGCAGTACTTC	CASRQTSAGSYEQYF
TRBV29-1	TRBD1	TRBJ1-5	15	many	TGCAGCGTTGAGGAGGGGGCAGGGGGAAATCAGCCCCAGCATTTT	CSVEEGAGGNQPQHF
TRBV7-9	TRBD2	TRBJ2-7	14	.	TGTGCCAGCAGCTTTGGGACTAGGGGGTACGAGCAGTACTTC	CASSFGTRGYEQYF
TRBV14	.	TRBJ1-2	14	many	TGTGCCAGCAGCTCCGGGACAACTCGCTATGGCTACACCTTC	CASSSGTTRYGYTF
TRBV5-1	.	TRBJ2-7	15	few	TGCGCCAGCAGCTTGGGGGCCTGGGGCGGCTACGAGCAGTACTTC	CASSLGAWGGYEQYF
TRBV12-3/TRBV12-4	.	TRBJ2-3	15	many	TGTGCCAGCAGTCTCTCCTGGACTAGCACAGATACGCAGTATTTT	CASSLSWTSTDTQYF
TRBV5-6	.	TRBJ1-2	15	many	TGTGCCAGCAGCTTGGGCAGGGCCTCGGGGTATGGCTACACCTTC	CASSLGRASGYGYTF
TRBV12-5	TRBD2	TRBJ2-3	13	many	TGTGCTAGTGGTTTTGGACTAGCAGATACGCAGTATTTT	CASGFGLADTQYF